The 9 T cell receptor beta chains presented below share a single source sample, sequenced in a study of cytomegalovirus exposure and HLA in healthy donors (TCRdb year 2017). Library preparation employed the immunoSEQ multiplex PCR assay. The multiplex PCR relied on a mix of 60 forward primers for TCR Vbeta segments and 13 reverse primers for TCR Jbeta segments. TCRdb holds this immuneACCESS table with in-frame rearrangements only. Some clones are missing; in checked studies, unresolved V genes explain under half, and the rest has no known cause. For this sample there are about 130,000 clones; roughly 77% appear just once. The top ten clones comprise about 5.3% of the sample. The material sequenced was PBMCs. The origin of the receptors is a man aged 30 to 45 in good health and CMV-seronegative.

This clone was observed a single time. This sequence joins TRBV2 and TRBJ2-5; TRBD1 matches at 9 bases. The CDR3 sequence is 14 residues long. Germline CDR1 reads SNHLY; CDR2 reads FYNNEI. V dropped 6 bases and J dropped 6; count of bases not matched to a gene: 8. Here the CDR3 reads CASSLDRGSKTQYF. The CDR3 DNA is TGTGCCAGCAGCTTGGACAGGGGCTCAAAGACCCAGTACTTC.

This clone occurred once. V gene TRBV25-1 combines with J gene TRBJ1-2; 8 bases align to TRBD1. The CDR3 extends over 14 amino acids. V lost 5 bases to trimming and J lost 7 bases; unmatched junction nucleotides: 9. CDR1 is MGHDK and CDR2 is SYGVNS in the germline V gene. The CDR3 DNA follows: TGTGCCAGCAGTAAGGACAGGGCGAAATCTGGCTACACCTTC. Translated, it gives CASSKDRAKSGYTF.

The chain recombines TRBV5-6 with TRBJ2-7, with D possibly being TRBD2 (5 bases). The CDR3 spans 13 residues. V was cut by 4 bases and J by 9 bases, with 17 bases left in between. Germline V gives CDR1 SGHDT, CDR2 YYEEEE. The CDR3 DNA reads TGTGCCAGCAGCGTCGAGGGTACCTCGGGGCAGTACTTC. Amino acids: CASSVEGTSGQYF. Combining the CDR3 with reference TRBV5-6 and TRBJ2-7 gives the whole variable domain DAGVTQSPTHLIKTRGQQVTLRCSPKSGHDTVSWYQQALGQGPQFIFQYYEEEERQRGNFPDRFSGHQFPNYSSELNVNALLLGDSALYLCASSVEGTSGQYFGPGTRLTVT.

The V call is TRBV19, the J call TRBJ1-5, with TRBD1 as a possible D gene (5 bases). CDR1 is LNHDA and CDR2 is SQIVND in the germline V gene (reference sequence). The germline V and J ends were trimmed by 7 bases and 0 bases, with 10 bases remaining between them. The CDR3 spans 14 residues. The CDR3 sequence is CASIGGGSNQPQHF. In nucleotides, the CDR3 is TGTGCCAGTATTGGGGGGGGTAGCAATCAGCCCCAGCATTTT.

The gene calls are TRBV2 and TRBJ1-3, with 8 bases that match TRBD1. Germline assignment: CDR1 SNHLY and CDR2 FYNNEI. V shed 7 bases, J shed 4 bases, and the junction held 3 bases outside the gene matches. The CDR3 has 13 residues. This chain's CDR3 is CASMTGEGNTIYF. The CDR3 DNA sequence: TGTGCCAGCATGACAGGGGAAGGAAACACCATATATTTT.

This clone showed up just once. This chain connects TRBV4-3 to TRBJ1-2, with TRBD1 identical over 8 bases. The CDR3 totals 15 residues. The germline CDR1 and CDR2 sequences are LGHNA and YSLEER. V trimming: 3 bases; J trimming: 4 bases; junction bases outside the gene matches: 7. The CDR3 nucleotides read TGCGCCAGCAGCCAGGACAGGGAGGAGTTCTATGGCTACACCTTC. Its protein product is CASSQDREEFYGYTF.

V gene TRBV9 combines with J gene TRBJ2-5; 12 bases align to TRBD1. The ends lost 2 bases at V and 4 bases at J; junction bases unmatched: 3. Germline values: CDR1 SGDLS, CDR2 YYNGEE. This CDR3 is built from 15 residues. The chain's CDR3 is CASSVGTGGLETQYF. In DNA, the CDR3 is TGTGCCAGCAGCGTCGGGACAGGGGGCTTAGAGACCCAGTACTTC.

This clone was found once. The chain links TRBV7-3 to TRBJ2-1; the match to TRBD2 covers 10 bases. The V segment lost 1 base and the J segment 7 bases; nucleotides outside the gene matches: 4. CDR1 is SGHTA, CDR2 FQGTGA, per germline. The CDR3 runs to 15 residues. CDR3 protein: CASSLMLAGENEQFF. The CDR3 DNA sequence: TGTGCCAGCAGCTTAATGCTAGCGGGAGAGAATGAGCAGTTCTTC.

The chain recombines TRBV4-3 with TRBJ2-1; tentatively, D is TRBD2 (6 bases). Trimming took 3 bases from V and 3 from J, leaving 12 bases between them. The CDR3 contains 15 residues. CDR1 and CDR2 (germline): LGHNA, YSLEER. The DNA of the CDR3 is TGCGCCAGCAGCCAGACCCCCGGGAGCTACAATGAGCAGTTCTTC. This codes for CASSQTPGSYNEQFF.